The clone carrying this TCR beta chain has at least ten counts. Its antigen is not identified. The CDR3 is 12 residues long. Germline CDR1 is MNHEY and CDR2 is SVGAGI. Trimming removed 6 bases at V and 7 bases at J, with 7 bases between. Each CDR3 protein is one row after TCRdb ran MiXCR on the multiplex PCR reads. The repertoire holds under 150,000 distinct CDR3 sequences, with around 20% as singletons. This sample stems from a study of breast tumors, draining lymph nodes, adjacent tissues. Breast cancer patients provided tissue from their axillary draining lymph nodes. Study-wide points: Luminal-like breast cancer showed significantly greater tumor-nontumor repertoire similarity than basal-like breast cancer did.

The chain uses TRBV6-5 and TRBJ1-6; D call uncertain. The sample taken for sequencing was axillary lymph node tissue. The source of this sequence is a female donor with breast cancer. Some clones in this sample may be carry-over from other donors' samples. CDR3 nucleotides: TGTGCCAGCAGGTCTCCGAATTCACCCCTCCACTTT. Its translation is CASRSPNSPLHF.